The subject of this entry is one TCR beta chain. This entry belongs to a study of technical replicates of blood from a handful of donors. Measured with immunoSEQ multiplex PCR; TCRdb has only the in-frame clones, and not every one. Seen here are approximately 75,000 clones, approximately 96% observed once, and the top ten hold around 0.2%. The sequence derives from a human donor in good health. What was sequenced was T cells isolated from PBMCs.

In nucleotides, the CDR3 is TGTGCCAGCAGTGAAAGGCGGGAGGGCCGAGAGACCCAGTACTTC. Translating gives CASSERREGRETQYF. The chain carries TRBV2 and TRBJ2-5; 9 bases are a match to TRBD2. The CDR3 length is 15 residues. Germline lookup yields CDR1 SNHLY and CDR2 FYNNEI. Trimming cost V 2 bases and J 4 bases; bases outside gene matches: 5.